A selection of T cell receptor beta chains follows, all from one sample in a study of post-analysis software for immune sequencing data. MiXCR was run by TCRdb on the PCR reads, yielding one entry per CDR3 protein. The table has 150,000 or so distinct CDR3 sequences, 36% seen once. The specimen was blood, collected after autologous hematopoietic stem cell transplantation. These receptors all stem from a girl between 5 and 17 years old with multiple sclerosis. CDR3s include the opening cysteine and the closing phenylalanine or tryptophan. Each record gives: V gene, D gene, J gene, clone size, CDR3 DNA, CDR3 protein. The D gene is left open where the match is weak. Part of the rows lack a size; the others show once, few, many or a class for expanded clones.

>TRBV5-1|TRBD2|TRBJ2-1|-
TGCGCCAGCAGCTGGGGGGGACTAGCTAGTGAGCAGTTCTTC
CASSWGGLASEQFF
>TRBV21-1|-|TRBJ2-1|-
TGTGCCAGCAGAACAAGAATCCAGGGATCCTACAATGAGCAGTTCTTC
CASRTRIQGSYNEQFF
>TRBV28|TRBD1|TRBJ1-1|-
TGTGCCAGCAGTCCCCCCGACAGGGCCGGGTCTGAAGCTTTCTTT
CASSPPDRAGSEAFF
>TRBV5-1|TRBD2|TRBJ2-1|few
TGCGCCAGCAGCGGCGGACTAGCTCGCAATGGGCAGTTCTTC
CASSGGLARNGQFF
>TRBV7-9|TRBD2|TRBJ2-7|few
TGTGCCAGCAGCTTATATATGGAAGCGGGGACTTTCGAGCAGTACTTC
CASSLYMEAGTFEQYF
>TRBV29-1|-|TRBJ2-4|many
TGCAGCGTTGAAGGGGGGTTGGGAAACATTCAGTACTTC
CSVEGGLGNIQYF
>TRBV28|-|TRBJ2-2|-
TGTGCCGCGGAGAACACCGGGGAGCTGTTTTTT
CAAENTGELFF
>TRBV12-3/TRBV12-4|-|TRBJ1-2|many
TGTGCCAGCAGTTTAGCCGGACAGAACTATGGCTACACCTTC
CASSLAGQNYGYTF
>TRBV3-1|TRBD1|TRBJ2-1|few
TGTGCCAGCAGCCCGGACAGGGGGAGTAGGCAGTTCTTC
CASSPDRGSRQFF
>TRBV28|-|TRBJ2-4|-
TGTGCCGGCAGTTTAACACGATCAAACATTCAGTACTTC
CAGSLTRSNIQYF
>TRBV20-1|-|TRBJ2-3|-
TGCAGTGCTAGCGGTCTCACAGATACGCAGTATTTT
CSASGLTDTQYF
>TRBV12-3/TRBV12-4|-|TRBJ1-4|-
TGTGCCAGCAGCTTGGTGAGCGGAGAAAAACTGTTTTTT
CASSLVSGEKLFF
>TRBV4-1|-|TRBJ1-2|few
TGCGCCAGCAGCCAAGATTTTCTTCCGGCCGTCTATGGCTACACCTTC
CASSQDFLPAVYGYTF
>TRBV28|-|TRBJ2-5|-
TGTGCCAGCAGTTTAGGTCAGATGGGCGAGACCCAGTACTTC
CASSLGQMGETQYF
>TRBV20-1|TRBD2|TRBJ2-5|few
TGCAGTGCTTTCGGGTGGTTAGCGGGAGGCCAAGAGACCCAGTACTTC
CSAFGWLAGGQETQYF
>TRBV28|TRBD2|TRBJ2-2|-
TGTGCCAGCAGTCCACACAGCGGGGGGAACACCGGGGAGCTGTTTTTT
CASSPHSGGNTGELFF
>TRBV9|-|TRBJ2-4|-
TGTGCCAGCAGCGAGGGGGTAGAGGCCAAAAACATTCAGTACTTC
CASSEGVEAKNIQYF
>TRBV29-1|-|TRBJ2-1|few
TGCAGCGTTGACCAGGGCGGAACCTACAATGAGCAGTTCTTC
CSVDQGGTYNEQFF
>TRBV5-1|TRBD2|TRBJ2-3|-
TGCGCCAGCAGCTTGGCACTAGCGGCCGATACGCAGTATTTT
CASSLALAADTQYF
>TRBV20-1|-|TRBJ1-4|many
TGCAGTGCCCCTATGCCGTTTCAGGGGAGTCTTGAAAAACTGTTTTTT
CSAPMPFQGSLEKLFF
>TRBV5-1|TRBD2|TRBJ2-5|few
TGCGCCAGCAGCTTGGGAGGTTCCGGGGGGGAGACCCAGTACTTC
CASSLGGSGGETQYF
>TRBV12-5|-|TRBJ1-5|-
TGTGCTAGTGGTGGAGGCCCGGGAGATCAGCCCCAGCATTTT
CASGGGPGDQPQHF
>TRBV20-1|-|TRBJ1-4|-
TGCAGTGCCCGATTTGTGCAGGGTAAAGAAAAACTGTTTTTT
CSARFVQGKEKLFF
>TRBV6-1|-|TRBJ2-1|-
TGTGCCAGCTGCCTGGTTGGGGCATACTCCTACAATGAGCAGTTCTTC
CASCLVGAYSYNEQFF
>TRBV12-3/TRBV12-4|TRBD2|TRBJ2-3|-
TGTGCCAGCAGCTCATTCAGACTAGCGGGAGTTGCAGATACGCAGTATTTT
CASSSFRLAGVADTQYF
>TRBV24-1|-|TRBJ1-5|-
TGTGCCACCAGTGATAACGTTGGCGGCAATCAGCCCCAGCATTTT
CATSDNVGGNQPQHF
>TRBV29-1|-|TRBJ2-5|many
TGCAGCGTTCGTGGTGGCGAGACCCAGTACTTC
CSVRGGETQYF
>TRBV7-7|TRBD1|TRBJ2-5|many
TGTGCCAGCAGCTTGACCCGGGACAGGGGGCGCCATGAGACCCAGTACTTC
CASSLTRDRGRHETQYF
>TRBV7-2|TRBD1|TRBJ2-1|-
TGTGCCAGCAGCGGCTGGGACAGGGTATCCTACAATGAGCAGTTCTTC
CASSGWDRVSYNEQFF